These T cell receptor beta chains were read from a single sample in a study of blood T cell repertoires in COVID-19. Some clones are missing from TCRdb's copy, which holds only in-frame ones; the method was immunoSEQ multiplex PCR. The sample has over 250,000 clones, 80% to 90% seen once. The sequencing sample was made of PBMCs or T cells enriched from blood (not recorded which). Receptors were obtained from a man aged 40-50 years who had recovered from COVID-19. Each CDR3 is given without its conserved first and last residue. Each record gives: V gene, clone size, CDR3 protein. The listing skips clone size in some rows; elsewhere it reads once, few, many or a size class.

>TRBV5-4|-
AIQYAAGELF
>TRBV6-5|once
ASSFPGQRPIQY
>TRBV27|-
ASSDTSGGRFSHVYEQY
>TRBV6-5|-
ASSPSRGLGQPQH
>TRBV2|-
ASNINRGGTEAF
>TRBV11-3|-
ASSLDLWGVKDSETQY
>TRBV11-2|-
ASSDQPGLAQETQY
>TRBV3-1/TRBV3-2|once
ASSGGLAALYEQY
>TRBV7-3|-
ASSPDPTGSTDTQY
>TRBV24-1|-
ATSDSRAGDGYT
>TRBV11-2|-
ASSSRQGAQNEKLF
>TRBV7-2|-
ASSITTGSSLTGELF
>TRBV6-2/TRBV6-3|-
ASSDRFEAF
>TRBV4-1|-
ASSHRGGEQY
>TRBV30|-
AWGRGFGNTIY
>TRBV7-9|-
ASSSPGTAKYEQY
>TRBV4-1|-
ASSPRNVGRTYEQY
>TRBV27|-
ASRPGGSPLH
>TRBV19|once
ASSITMLDTQY
>TRBV19|-
ASSPWTASNYGYT
>TRBV6-5|once
ASSQDRGREQY
>TRBV28|once
ASRGGLSNTGELF
>TRBV4-3|-
ASSPTGKYTEAF